This TCR beta chain was sequenced during a study of identical twins. The CDR3 length is 16 residues. Trimming removed 0 bases at V and 2 bases at J, with 12 bases between. Germline V gene lookup returns CDR1 LGHNA and CDR2 YNFKEQ. All donors were healthy Caucasians. The table lists this clonotype with a few counts. What it binds is not known. Findings and caveats of the study: Twin pairs' shared out-of-frame alpha sequences were enriched in low generation probability.

After template switching added a universal primer site, the resulting cDNA carried unique molecular identifiers. One entry per CDR3 protein, called by TCRdb with MiXCR from the 5' RACE reads. This table has some 1,700,000 distinct CDR3 sequences, 25% to 35% appearing once. This chain joins TRBV4-2 and TRBJ2-3; TRBD1 might be the D (5 bases). The sample comprised cord blood. The clonotype was recovered from a newborn girl in good health. The DNA for the CDR3 is TGTGCCAGCAGCCAAGATACAGGACACTCCACAGATACGCAGTATTTT. This encodes CASSQDTGHSTDTQYF.